The entry below gives a single T cell receptor (beta chain) sequence along with its context. The antigen this receptor binds is unknown. Per-nucleotide qualities are absent, and no much larger clonotype sits a single base away. The sample belongs to a study of blood T cells in healthy people across ages (dated by TCRdb to the mid-2010s). Background on the whole study: In model experiments, roughly one uniquely barcoded TCR beta cDNA molecule per two T cells was captured by template switching. Age-related changes in TCR beta repertoire diversity were measured in the study by deep sequencing normalized with unique cDNA molecular identifiers. The donors were divided into four age groups: young (average approximately 16 years), middle-aged (about 40), aged (about 60) and long-lived (roughly 86). To avoid experimental bias, donors of different ages were randomly spread across the sequencing lanes. For two donors (one aged 18 to 30 and one aged 80 or older), the study analyzed two additional independent replicas of 1 million unique cDNA reads from the same blood draw.

The library relied on 5' RACE. A second PCR of 7 to 11 cycles was performed with a sample-barcoded 5' primer and a J-beta primer mix. A template-switch 5' adaptor carrying 12 random nucleotides introduced a unique molecular identifier onto each TCR beta cDNA molecule. Each sample yielded at least 2.5 million CDR3-containing paired-end reads. The Mint cDNA synthesis kit, primed by a TRBC-specific oligonucleotide, was used to synthesize first-strand cDNA from all RNA. After uracil-DNA glycosylase treatment, a first 18-cycle PCR used universal primers M1SS and BC2_uni_R on all cDNA. As for the original processing: For normalization, 1 million high-quality reads, each with a distinct molecular identifier, were randomly selected from each sample. Reads sharing molecular identifiers were discarded rather than binned into consensus sequences. CDR3 identification, clonotype clustering and error correction used MiTCR with a Q25 quality threshold and the strictest error-elimination algorithm. A nonparametric unseen species model with Euler transformation was used to estimate a lower bound on total TCR beta diversity. TCRdb trimmed the raw reads at Q25, called clones with MiXCR and kept productive beta chains. Records with the same CDR3 protein are collapsed into one entry carrying the most frequent genes and DNA. The V and J calls follow TCRdb's processing rather than the paper's. The sample table lists around 1,900,000 distinct CDR3 sequences, approximately 40% of them with a count of one. Of the sample, around 23% falls within the top ten clones.

The paper as a whole reports these results and caveats: A strong correlation was found between observed TCR beta diversity and the percentage of naive T cells measured by flow cytometry. Estimates of total diversity from one million sequenced T cells were regarded as lower bounds and underestimates. Conclusive comparison of naive and antigen-experienced compartments was prevented by the profiling of bulk unsorted PBMCs. Donor CMV infection status was unknown, potentially confounding age-related changes in expanded clonotypes. As age increased, observed TCR beta diversity per million T cells dropped in a roughly linear way, and a significant reduction was already evident by age around 41. The long-lived group showed more naive CD4+ T cells, fewer expanded clones and increased TCR diversity than the aged group, suggesting age selection.

Clipping removes 3 bases from V and 4 bases from J, with 9 as the unmatched junction base count. The CDR3 runs 15 amino acids, cysteine and phenylalanine included. The entry retains the CDR3 DNA only, 45 bases that are in frame from base 1. The germline V gene supplies CDR1 SGHTA and CDR2 FQGNSA. The donors were roughly 39 Caucasian individuals from Russia, aged about 6 to 100 years, who were systemically healthy. Approximately 10 milliliters of peripheral blood were collected from each donor into EDTA-treated Vacutainer tubes. Ficoll-Paque density-gradient centrifugation was used to isolate PBMCs, with at least 6 million per sample. Total RNA was extracted from PBMCs with Trizol reagent, with at least 5 micrograms obtained per sample. For every donor, an aliquot of PBMCs went through flow cytometry to measure the percentages of naive CD45RAhigh/CD27high T cells.

In this chain, TRBV7-2 is recombined with TRBJ2-7; 7 bases in the middle match TRBD1. The sample comprised blood. This TCR was recovered from a human donor in good health. The base sequence is TGTGCCAGCAGCTTGGGGCCGGGACAGCCTTACGAGCAGTACTTC. Translated, this is CASSLGPGQPYEQYF.